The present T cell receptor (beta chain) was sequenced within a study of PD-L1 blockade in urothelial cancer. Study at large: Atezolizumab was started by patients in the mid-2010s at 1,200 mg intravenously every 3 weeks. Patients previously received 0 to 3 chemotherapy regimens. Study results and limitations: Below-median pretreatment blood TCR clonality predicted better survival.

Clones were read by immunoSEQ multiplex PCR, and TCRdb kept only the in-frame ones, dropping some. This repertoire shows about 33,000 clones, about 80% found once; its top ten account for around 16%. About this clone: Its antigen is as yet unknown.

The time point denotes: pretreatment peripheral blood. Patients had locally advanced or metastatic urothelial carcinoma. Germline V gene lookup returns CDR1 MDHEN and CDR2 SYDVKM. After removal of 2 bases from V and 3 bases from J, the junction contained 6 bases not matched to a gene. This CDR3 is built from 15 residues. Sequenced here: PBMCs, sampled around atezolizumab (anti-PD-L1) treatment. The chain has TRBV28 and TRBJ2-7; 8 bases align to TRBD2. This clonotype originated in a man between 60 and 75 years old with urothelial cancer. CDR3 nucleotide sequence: TGTGCCAGCAGTTTACGGGGGGGAGCTCGCTACGAGCAGTACTTC. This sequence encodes CASSLRGGARYEQYF. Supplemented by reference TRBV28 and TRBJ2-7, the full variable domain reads DVKVTQSSRYLVKRTGEKVFLECVQDMDHENMFWYRQDPGLGLRLIYFSYDVKMKEKGDIPEGYSVSREKKERFSLILESASTNQTSMYLCASSLRGGARYEQYFGPGTRLTVT.